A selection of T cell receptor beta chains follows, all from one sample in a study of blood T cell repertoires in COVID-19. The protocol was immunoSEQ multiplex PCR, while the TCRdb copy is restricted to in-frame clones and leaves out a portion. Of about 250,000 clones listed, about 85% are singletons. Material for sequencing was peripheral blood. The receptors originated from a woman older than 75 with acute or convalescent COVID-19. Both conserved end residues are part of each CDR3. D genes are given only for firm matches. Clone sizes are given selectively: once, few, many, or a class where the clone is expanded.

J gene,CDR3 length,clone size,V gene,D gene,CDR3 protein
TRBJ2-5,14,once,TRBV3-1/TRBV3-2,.,CASSQEYSRETQYF
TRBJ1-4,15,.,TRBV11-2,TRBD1,CASSQYGTGIEKLFF
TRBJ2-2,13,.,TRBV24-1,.,CATSNRVAGELFF
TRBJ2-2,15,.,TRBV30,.,CAWSEAGGPTGELFF
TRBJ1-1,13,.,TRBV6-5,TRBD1,CASSYADRGGAFF
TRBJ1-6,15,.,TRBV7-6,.,CASSYAGILNSPLHF
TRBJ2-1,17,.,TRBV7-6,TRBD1,CASSLLYGQGDGDEQFF
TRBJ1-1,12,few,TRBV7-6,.,CASSSLESSIFF
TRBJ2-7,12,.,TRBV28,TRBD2,CASSLPSGGKNF
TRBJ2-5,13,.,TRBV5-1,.,CASSSGIFETQYF
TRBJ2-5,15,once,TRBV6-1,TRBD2,CASSEGAGGGKTQYF
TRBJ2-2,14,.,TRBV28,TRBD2,CASLAGGNTGELFF
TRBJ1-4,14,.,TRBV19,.,CASSGGAQDEKLFF
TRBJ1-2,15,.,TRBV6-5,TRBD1,CASRSGTGGYYGYTF
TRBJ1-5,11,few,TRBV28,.,CATLEEGPQHF
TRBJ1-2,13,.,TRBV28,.,CATHDNGNYGYTF
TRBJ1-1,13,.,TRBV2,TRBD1,CASGDRQTTEAFF
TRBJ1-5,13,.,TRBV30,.,CAWDTGLNQPQHF
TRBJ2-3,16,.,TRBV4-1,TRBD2,CASSQGLAGYTDTQYF
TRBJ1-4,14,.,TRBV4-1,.,CASSQDRTNEKLFF
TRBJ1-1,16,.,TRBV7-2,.,CASSSVGGGLNTEAFF
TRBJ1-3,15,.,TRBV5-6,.,CASSLGQIAGNTIYF
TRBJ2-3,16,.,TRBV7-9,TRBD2,CASSSTWTSGTDTQYF
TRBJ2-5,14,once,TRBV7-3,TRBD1,CASSPRDRAETQYF
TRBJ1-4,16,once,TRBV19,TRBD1,CASSGTGAPANEKLFF
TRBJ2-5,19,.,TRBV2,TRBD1,CASRSGLSGTGPPQETQYF
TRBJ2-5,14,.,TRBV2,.,CASSFSRGLETQYF